This T cell receptor beta chain was captured by sequencing in a study of OX40 agonist ivuxolimab in advanced cancers. In the study overall: Eligibility admitted prior anti-PD-1, anti-PD-L1 or anti-CTLA-4 therapy; about 40% had some. The study, taken as a whole, reports: Certain nonresponders additionally had low normalized T-cell clonal expansion. Average numbers of expanded clones were greater in CD8+ T cells than in CD4+.

TCRdb's copy holds only in-frame clones and misses some; the assay was immunoSEQ multiplex PCR. The table lists about 47,000 clones, under 90% of them singletons. A note on this clone: Its target is unknown.

This CDR3 region has 12 residues. Trimming pared 6 bases from V and 3 bases from J, leaving 8 bases between. CDR1 is MDHEN, CDR2 SYDVKM, per germline. V is TRBV28 and J is TRBJ2-5; D gene ambiguous. The sample here was CD4+ or CD8+ T cells sorted from blood, taken in a trial of the OX40 agonist ivuxolimab. The source is an adult with an advanced solid tumor such as melanoma, head and neck, liver or kidney cancer. As DNA, the CDR3 is TGTGCCAGCAGACAATTAGAAGAGACCCAGTACTTC. This sequence encodes CASRQLEETQYF.